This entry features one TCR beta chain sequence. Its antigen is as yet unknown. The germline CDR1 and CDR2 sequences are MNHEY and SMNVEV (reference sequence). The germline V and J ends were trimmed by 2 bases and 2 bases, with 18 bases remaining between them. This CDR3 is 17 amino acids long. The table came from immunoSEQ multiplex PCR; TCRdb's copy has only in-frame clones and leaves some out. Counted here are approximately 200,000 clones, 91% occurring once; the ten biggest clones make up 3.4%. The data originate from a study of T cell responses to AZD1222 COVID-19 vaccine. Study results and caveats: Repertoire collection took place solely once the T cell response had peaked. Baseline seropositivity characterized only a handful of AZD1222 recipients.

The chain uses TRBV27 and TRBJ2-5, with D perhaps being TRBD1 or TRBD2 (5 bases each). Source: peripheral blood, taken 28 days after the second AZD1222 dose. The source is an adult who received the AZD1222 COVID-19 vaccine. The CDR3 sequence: CASSLSPFGGLQETQYF. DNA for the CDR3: TGTGCCAGCAGTTTAAGCCCTTTTGGGGGTTTACAAGAGACCCAGTACTTC.